A selection of T cell receptor beta chains follows, all from one sample in a study of cytomegalovirus exposure and HLA in healthy donors. This table comes from immunoSEQ multiplex PCR, and its TCRdb copy is limited to in-frame clones, with some not included. The sample has 100,000 to 150,000 clones; about 72% are singletons. Specimen: PBMCs. These receptors were collected from a man aged 25 to 40 in good health and CMV-seropositive. Each CDR3 is given with its conserved first and last residue. Fields, in order: V gene, J gene, clone size, D gene, CDR3 DNA, CDR3 protein. The D gene is left open where the match is weak. Clone size is stated in some rows and not others, as once, few, many or a class when expanded.

TRBV7-9	TRBJ2-3	-	TRBD2	TGTGCCAGCAGCAGTAGCGGGAGTATTCCAGATACGCAGTATTTT	CASSSSGSIPDTQYF
TRBV15	TRBJ2-5	few	TRBD2	TGTGCCACCAGCAGAGCGACCTGGACTAGCGGGAGTTCGGGTGAGACCCAGTACTTC	CATSRATWTSGSSGETQYF
TRBV7-9	TRBJ2-2	once	-	TGTGCCAGCAGCTTAGCGGGGGGCACCGGGGAGCTGTTTTTT	CASSLAGGTGELFF
TRBV4-3	TRBJ1-2	-	-	TGCGCCAGCAGCCAAGGAGCGGGAATCACCTATGGCTACACCTTC	CASSQGAGITYGYTF
TRBV4-3	TRBJ2-2	-	TRBD2	TGCGCCAGCAGCCAGCTAGCGGGACAGTACACCGGGGAGCTGTTTTTT	CASSQLAGQYTGELFF
TRBV14	TRBJ2-1	-	-	TGTGCCAGCAGCCAAGTGTCGGGCAGGGCGTATTACAATGAGCAGTTCTTC	CASSQVSGRAYYNEQFF
TRBV5-5	TRBJ2-1	few	-	TGTGCCAGCAGCGCTCCGACAGGGAGGTTTACCGGCAATGAGCAGTTCTTC	CASSAPTGRFTGNEQFF
TRBV28	TRBJ1-1	-	-	TGTGCCAGCCGAACAATTATGAACACTGAAGCTTTCTTT	CASRTIMNTEAFF
TRBV5-4	TRBJ1-4	-	TRBD1	TGTGCCAGCAGCTCCCGGGGACAGGGGAGTGAAAAACTGTTTTTT	CASSSRGQGSEKLFF
TRBV21-1	TRBJ2-2	few	-	TGTGCCAGCAGCAAGGATACAGGGGTCGTGGAGCTGTTTTTT	CASSKDTGVVELFF
TRBV6-6	TRBJ2-4	-	TRBD2	TGTGCCAGCAGTCACGGGACTAGCGGTAGCATTCAGTACTTC	CASSHGTSGSIQYF
TRBV6-5	TRBJ2-7	-	-	TGTGCCAGCAGTCAGCGCATCGGGGTGCAGTACTTC	CASSQRIGVQYF
TRBV6-4	TRBJ2-3	few	-	TGTGCCAGCAGTGACTCAGTTAGCGGAGGCACAGATACGCAGTATTTT	CASSDSVSGGTDTQYF
TRBV27	TRBJ1-1	-	TRBD1	TGTGCCAGCAGTTTCAGTTCCCACAGGGGAGCTCTGAACACTGAAGCTTTCTTT	CASSFSSHRGALNTEAFF
TRBV6-1	TRBJ2-7	-	-	TGTGCCAGCACCTGGAGGCACACGGAGACGCAGTACTTC	CASTWRHTETQYF
TRBV6-5	TRBJ1-5	few	TRBD1	TGTGCCAGCAGGGACAGGGAAAAATCTAATCAGCCCCAGCATTTT	CASRDREKSNQPQHF
TRBV28	TRBJ1-1	-	-	TGTGCCAGCAGTTTACCCACACAGGGTTGGGGGACTGAAGCTTTCTTT	CASSLPTQGWGTEAFF
TRBV15	TRBJ2-1	medium-sized	TRBD2	TGTGCCACCAGGACTAGCGGGAGGTACAATGAGCAGTTCTTC	CATRTSGRYNEQFF
TRBV11-2	TRBJ2-7	-	TRBD1	TGTGCCAGCAGCCTCGGGACAGGGGATTACTACGAGCAGTACTTC	CASSLGTGDYYEQYF
TRBV5-1	TRBJ2-3	-	-	TGCGCCAGCAGTTTTGCCGGGGGTGGCACAGATACGCAGTATTTT	CASSFAGGGTDTQYF
TRBV4-2	TRBJ2-7	-	TRBD2	TGTGCCAGCAGCCAAGAACTAGCGGGAGGTATCGAGCAGTACTTC	CASSQELAGGIEQYF
TRBV2	TRBJ1-2	-	TRBD1	TGTGCCAGCAGACCACAGGGGTCACACTATGGCTACACCTTC	CASRPQGSHYGYTF
TRBV7-2	TRBJ2-7	once	-	TGTGCCAGCAGCAGCCGGCGGGGCCACGGGGCCTACGAGCAGTACTTC	CASSSRRGHGAYEQYF
TRBV10-3	TRBJ2-1	-	TRBD1	TGTGCCATCAGGGGACAGGGTAATGTACTCAATGAGCAGTTCTTC	CAIRGQGNVLNEQFF
TRBV4-2	TRBJ2-7	-	TRBD2	TGTGCCAGCAGCCAAGGCCTAGCGGTCTCCTACGAGCAGTACTTC	CASSQGLAVSYEQYF
TRBV18	TRBJ1-2	few	-	TGTGCCAGCTCAAAGGACAGCGGGGCAGGCTACACCTTC	CASSKDSGAGYTF
TRBV9	TRBJ2-7	-	TRBD2	TGTGCCAGCAGCGCCCGCGGGGGGGGCGCTTGGGACGAGCAGTACTTC	CASSARGGGAWDEQYF
TRBV5-6	TRBJ2-7	-	-	TGTGCCAGCAGCTTTGGGTCAGGGCCTTCGGACGAGCAGTACTTC	CASSFGSGPSDEQYF
TRBV11-2	TRBJ2-7	-	TRBD1	TGTGCCAGCAGCCGCCTTGGACAGGGGCCTTACGAGCAGTACTTC	CASSRLGQGPYEQYF
TRBV7-9	TRBJ2-3	-	-	TGTGCCAGCAGCACCCGGAGGAGTACCAGCACAGATACGCAGTATTTT	CASSTRRSTSTDTQYF
TRBV28	TRBJ2-3	-	-	TGTGCCAGCAGTTTCCTGAGCGGGGACAATACGCAGTATTTT	CASSFLSGDNTQYF
TRBV6-6	TRBJ1-1	once	-	TGTGCCAGCATGGAGGGGAACACTGAAGCTTTCTTT	CASMEGNTEAFF